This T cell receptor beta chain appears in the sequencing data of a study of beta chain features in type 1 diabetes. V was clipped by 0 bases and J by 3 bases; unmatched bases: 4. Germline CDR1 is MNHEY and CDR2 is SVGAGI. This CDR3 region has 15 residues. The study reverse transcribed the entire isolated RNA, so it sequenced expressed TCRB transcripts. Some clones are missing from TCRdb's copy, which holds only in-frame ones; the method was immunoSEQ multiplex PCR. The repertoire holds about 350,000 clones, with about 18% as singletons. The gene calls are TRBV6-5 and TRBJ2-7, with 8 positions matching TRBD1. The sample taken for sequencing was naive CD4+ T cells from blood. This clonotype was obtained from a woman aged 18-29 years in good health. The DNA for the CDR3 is TGTGCCAGCAGTTACTCGCGGACAGGGCGCTACGAGCAGTACTTC. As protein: CASSYSRTGRYEQYF.